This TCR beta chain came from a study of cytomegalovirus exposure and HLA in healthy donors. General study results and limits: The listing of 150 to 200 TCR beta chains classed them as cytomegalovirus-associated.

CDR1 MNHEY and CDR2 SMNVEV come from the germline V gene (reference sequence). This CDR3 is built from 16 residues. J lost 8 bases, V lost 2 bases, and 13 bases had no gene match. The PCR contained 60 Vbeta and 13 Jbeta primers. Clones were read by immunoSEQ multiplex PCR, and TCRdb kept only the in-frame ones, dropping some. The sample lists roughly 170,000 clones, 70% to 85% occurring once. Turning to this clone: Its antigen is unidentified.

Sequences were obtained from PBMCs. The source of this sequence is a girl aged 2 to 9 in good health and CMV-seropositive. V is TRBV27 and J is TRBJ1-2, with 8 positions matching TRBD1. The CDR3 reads CASSLGARQGAGGYTF. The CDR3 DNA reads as TGTGCCAGCAGTTTAGGGGCCCGGCAGGGGGCGGGAGGCTACACCTTC.